Below, 10 T cell receptor beta chains from the same sample are listed, as sequenced in a study of blood T cell repertoires in COVID-19. The repertoire was sequenced with immunoSEQ multiplex PCR; TCRdb's copy has only in-frame clones and lacks some. Found here are around 300,000 clones, around nine tenths of them singletons; the top ten hold roughly 7%. Sequences were obtained from peripheral blood. The receptors shown here come from a woman aged 30 to 39 with COVID-19, enrolled during active disease.

This chain uses TRBV27 with TRBJ2-7; D ambiguous. CDR1 MNHEY and CDR2 SMNVEV come from the germline V gene (reference sequence). The CDR3 length is 13 residues. V lost 6 bases, J lost 1 base, and 10 bases lay in between. The CDR3 DNA is TGTGCCAGCAGCCCTGTTATTTCCTACGAGCAGTACTTC. The encoded protein is CASSPVISYEQYF.

The chain links TRBV7-9 to TRBJ2-3; possible D gene TRBD1, 6 bases. The CDR3 totals 16 residues. Looked up from germline, CDR1 is SEHNR and CDR2 is FQNEAQ (reference sequence). V was shortened by 6 bases and J by 1 base, with 17 bases between the two germline ends. CDR3 coding DNA: TGTGCCAGCAGGGGGGCGCCCGGGTGGGGCACAGATACGCAGTATTTT. Protein: CASRGAPGWGTDTQYF. Full variable domain (missing parts from reference TRBV7-9 and TRBJ2-3): DTGVSQNPRHKITKRGQNVTFRCDPISEHNRLYWYRQTLGQGPEFLTYFQNEAQLEKSRLLSDRFSAERPKGSFSTLEIQRTEQGDSAMYLCASRGAPGWGTDTQYFGPGTRLTVL.

V is TRBV28 and J is TRBJ1-1, with D possibly TRBD1 on 6 matching bases. V lost 3 bases, J lost 5 bases, and 19 bases lay in between. The CDR3 is made up of 16 amino acids. Germline-derived CDR1 and CDR2 are MDHEN and SYDVKM. The CDR3 here is CASSFVRGSAETEAFF. In DNA, the CDR3 is TGTGCCAGCAGTTTTGTCAGGGGCTCGGCAGAGACTGAAGCTTTCTTT.

V and J are TRBV25-1 and TRBJ2-5; maybe TRBD2 (5 bases). The V gene lost 7 bases and the J gene lost 5 bases, with 17 bases spanning the gap. CDR3 length: 14 amino acids. Germline V gives CDR1 MGHDK, CDR2 SYGVNS. The CDR3 protein is CASTGDLGVETQYF. CDR3 nucleotide sequence: TGTGCCAGCACCGGCGACCTGGGAGTGGAGACCCAGTACTTC.

CDR3 DNA: TGTGCCAGCAGTTTTTTTTTAAGAGGCGGGAACACTGAAGCTTTCTTT. Encoded protein: CASSFFLRGGNTEAFF. This chain joins TRBV13 and TRBJ1-1; D gene ambiguous. CDR3 length: 16 amino acids. The germline V and J ends were trimmed by 6 bases and 1 base, with 18 bases remaining between them. CDR1 and CDR2 from the germline V gene are PRHDT and FYEKMQ (reference sequence). Using reference TRBV13 and TRBJ1-1 for the parts outside the CDR3, the full variable domain is AAGVIQSPRHLIKEKRETATLKCYPIPRHDTVYWYQQGPGQDPQFLISFYEKMQSDKGSIPDRFSAQQFSDYHSELNMSSLELGDSALYFCASSFFLRGGNTEAFFGQGTRLTVV.

The chain joins TRBV19 to TRBJ1-5, with TRBD1 matching 7 bases. The germline gives CDR1 LNHDA, CDR2 SQIVND (reference sequence). The CDR3 loop spans 16 amino acids. The V segment lost 6 bases and the J segment 3 bases; nucleotides outside the gene matches: 11. The CDR3 region is CASSRAQGGANQPQHF. CDR3 sequence (DNA): TGTGCCAGTAGCCGGGCCCAGGGGGGCGCCAATCAGCCCCAGCATTTT.

This chain links TRBV2 with TRBJ2-7; TRBD2 matches at 7 bases. This CDR3 is built from 13 residues. Germline-derived CDR1 and CDR2 are SNHLY and FYNNEI. Trimming removed 5 bases from V and 3 bases from J; junction bases left unmatched: 4. The CDR3 loop reads CASSLADGYEQYF. In DNA form, the CDR3 reads TGTGCCAGCAGTCTAGCGGATGGCTACGAGCAGTACTTC.

This chain connects TRBV3-1 (or the pseudogene TRBV3-2) to TRBJ1-2; D is uncertain. The CDR3 is made up of 13 amino acids. Trimming shortened V by 3 bases and J by 3 bases, and 8 bases separated the two germline ends. Looked up from germline, CDR1 is LGHDT and CDR2 is YNNKEL (reference sequence). This chain's CDR3 is CASSQISDYGYTF. DNA for the CDR3: TGTGCCAGCAGCCAGATTTCGGACTATGGCTACACCTTC.

This clone was observed once. V is TRBV10-3 and J is TRBJ2-5; D possibly corresponds to TRBD1 (7 bases). V was clipped by 5 bases and J by 3 bases, with 16 bases between them. Germline-derived CDR1 and CDR2 are ENHRY and SYGVKD. The CDR3 has 15 residues. The CDR3 sequence is CAISRRGQREETQYF. The CDR3 DNA sequence: TGTGCCATCAGTCGGAGGGGGCAGCGGGAAGAGACCCAGTACTTC.

V usage is TRBV4-1 and J usage is TRBJ2-7; 7 bases fit TRBD1. This CDR3 comprises 14 residues. The V segment lost 6 bases and the J segment 2 bases; nucleotides outside the gene matches: 7. The germline gives CDR1 MGHRA, CDR2 YSYEKL. CDR3 sequence (DNA): TGCGCCAGCAGTCCTACAGGGGAGCCCTACGAGCAGTACTTC. Translated: CASSPTGEPYEQYF.